This T cell receptor (beta chain) was sequenced during a study of blood T cell repertoires in COVID-19. Study-wide context: Sample material is recorded as cDNA or gDNA derived from T cells, B-cell-depleted T cells, or PBMCs.

Profiling relied on immunoSEQ multiplex PCR, and the TCRdb table lists in-frame clones only, not all of them. The table includes more than 95,000 clones, 87% detected once. In this sample, this clone turned up a few times. Trimming removed 0 bases from V and 5 bases from J; junction bases left unmatched: 11. The CDR3 sequence is 18 residues long. Germline-derived CDR1 and CDR2 are LGHDT and YNNKEL (reference sequence). The source is a man aged 45-60 years with acute or convalescent COVID-19. The sequencing input was peripheral blood. This chain joins TRBV3-1 (or the pseudogene TRBV3-2) and TRBJ2-5, with 11 bases lining up with TRBD2. In DNA form, the CDR3 reads TGTGCCAGCAGCCAAGATTCACTAGCGGGAGTCTCTTTGGAGACCCAGTACTTC. Translated: CASSQDSLAGVSLETQYF.